These 18 T cell receptor beta chains share one sample of origin, sequenced in a study of shared clonotypes between healthy human individuals. TCRdb keeps only in-frame clones here, not all; method: immunoSEQ multiplex PCR. The sample lists 2.3 million or so clones, 85% to 95% occurring once. Sequencing used naive CD4+ T cells from PBMCs. Subset described: CD45RA+ positively selected. The receptors originated from a man between 18 and 35 years old in good health. Some clones in this sample may be carry-over from other donors' samples.

The chain has TRBV7-2 and TRBJ2-5; D may be TRBD1 (6 bases). The germline V and J ends were trimmed by 5 bases and 2 bases, with 15 bases remaining between them. The CDR3 length is 15 residues. CDR1 is SGHTA and CDR2 is FQGNSA in the germline V gene. CDR3 sequence: CASSRDGTSQETQYF. The CDR3 DNA follows: TGTGCCAGCAGCAGGGACGGGACATCACAAGAGACCCAGTACTTC.

The rearrangement uses TRBV5-4 and TRBJ2-7; 11 nucleotides line up with TRBD2. CDR1 and CDR2 (germline): SGHNT, YYREEE (reference sequence). The CDR3 extends over 16 amino acids. After removal of 0 bases from V and 4 bases from J, the junction contained 6 bases not matched to a gene. CDR3 bases: TGTGCCAGCAGCTTGGCCTCCGGGACTAGCGGTTACGAGCAGTACTTC. Protein product: CASSLASGTSGYEQYF.

V is TRBV19 and J is TRBJ1-2, with a possible D match to TRBD1 (5 bases). The germline gives CDR1 LNHDA, CDR2 SQIVND (reference sequence). The V end was cut by 5 bases, the J end by 4 bases, with 14 bases between. The CDR3 loop spans 14 amino acids. CDR3 region: CASSSQGLGYGYTF. The CDR3 DNA sequence: TGTGCCAGTAGTTCCCAGGGTCTCGGCTATGGCTACACCTTC.

This chain joins TRBV11-2 and TRBJ2-7; D is uncertain. The CDR3 is 12 amino acids. With 4 bases removed from V and 3 bases from J, the gap between germline ends came to 7 bases. The germline gives CDR1 SGHAT, CDR2 FQNNGV. CDR3 in amino acids: CASSSDRYEQYF. The DNA of the CDR3 is TGTGCCAGCAGCTCGGATCGCTACGAGCAGTACTTC.

This clone has a single count. V usage is TRBV9 and J usage is TRBJ2-2; D gene uncertain. Trimming took off 1 base at V and 9 bases at J, with 13 bases between the two ends. CDR1 is SGDLS and CDR2 is YYNGEE in the germline V gene. The CDR3 covers 14 residues. CDR3 residues: CASSVNPQVRELFF. The CDR3 DNA reads TGTGCCAGCAGCGTAAATCCCCAGGTCCGGGAGCTGTTTTTT. The full variable domain, with the rest looked up from reference TRBV9 and TRBJ2-2, is DSGVTQTPKHLITATGQRVTLRCSPRSGDLSVYWYQQSLDQGLQFLIQYYNGEERAKGNILERFSAQQFPDLHSELNLSSLELGDSALYFCASSVNPQVRELFFGEGSRLTVL.

This chain uses TRBV7-2 with TRBJ1-2; D may be TRBD1 (5 bases). The CDR3 length is 15 residues. Germline V CDR1 and CDR2: SGHTA, FQGNSA. The germline V and J ends were trimmed by 5 bases and 4 bases, with 17 bases remaining between them. The DNA for the CDR3 is TGTGCCAGCAGCGCACCGGGGCCGAGCCTCTATGGCTACACCTTC. This sequence encodes CASSAPGPSLYGYTF.

The rearrangement joins TRBV4-1 to TRBJ2-4; D possibly corresponds to TRBD1 (6 bases). The CDR3 consists of 14 residues. The germline V and J ends were trimmed by 7 bases and 7 bases, with 17 bases remaining between them. Germline CDR1 is MGHRA and CDR2 is YSYEKL. The CDR3 DNA is TGCGCCAGCAACCCCCACCCCAGGGGTAACATTCAGTACTTC. Translated, it gives CASNPHPRGNIQYF.

V gene TRBV6-6 combines with J gene TRBJ1-1, with D unclear. Germline-derived CDR1 and CDR2 are MNHNY and SVGAGI (reference sequence). The V end lost 5 bases, the J end lost 8 bases, and 24 bases lay between the germline ends. CDR3 length: 16 residues. The CDR3 loop reads CASSAMRVGNSYEAFF. CDR3 DNA sequence: TGTGCCAGCAGTGCGATGAGGGTGGGCAATTCCTACGAAGCTTTCTTT.

The V call is TRBV15, the J call TRBJ1-4; D perhaps matches TRBD1 (5 bases). Per the germline V gene, CDR1 is LNHNV and CDR2 is YYDKDF (reference sequence). V lost 4 bases and J lost 6, with 12 bases in between. This CDR3 region has 14 residues. CDR3 residues: CATSKRQKDEKLFF. The CDR3 nucleotides are TGTGCCACCAGCAAAAGACAGAAGGATGAAAAACTGTTTTTT.

The chain carries TRBV19 and TRBJ1-2; 8 nucleotides align to TRBD1. The CDR3 covers 13 residues. Germline-derived CDR1 and CDR2 are LNHDA and SQIVND (reference sequence). Trimming cost V 10 bases and J 0 bases; bases outside gene matches: 4. CDR3 sequence reads: CANPQGANYGYTF. In nucleotides, the CDR3 is TGTGCCAATCCACAGGGGGCTAACTATGGCTACACCTTC. Combining the CDR3 with reference TRBV19 and TRBJ1-2 gives the whole variable domain DGGITQSPKYLFRKEGQNVTLSCEQNLNHDAMYWYRQDPGQGLRLIYYSQIVNDFQKGDIAEGYSVSREKKESFPLTVTSAQKNPTAFYLCANPQGANYGYTFGSGTRLTVV.

The chain links TRBV6-5 to TRBJ1-4; D unclear. The CDR3 consists of 14 residues. The V and J ends lost 0 bases and 7 bases respectively, with 9 bases between them. Germline CDR1 and CDR2: MNHEY and SVGAGI. The CDR3 is CASSYSPAGEKLFF. In DNA, the CDR3 is TGTGCCAGCAGTTACTCTCCTGCGGGTGAAAAACTGTTTTTT.

The chain combines TRBV27 with TRBJ2-6; perhaps TRBD1 as D (6 bases). Looked up from germline, CDR1 is MNHEY and CDR2 is SMNVEV (reference sequence). The CDR3 length is 15 residues. V lost 7 bases and J lost 4, with 14 bases in between. This CDR3 is CASKGDRSGANVLTF. The CDR3 DNA reads as TGTGCCAGCAAGGGGGACCGATCCGGGGCCAACGTCCTGACTTTC.

The table lists this clone with a count of one. The same CDR3 can be traced to other DNA sequences in this sample. V usage is TRBV5-1 and J usage is TRBJ2-3, with 13 bases matching TRBD2. With V trimmed by 3 bases and J by 3 bases, 4 bases remained unmatched. Germline lookup yields CDR1 SGHRS and CDR2 YFSETQ. The CDR3 extends over 16 amino acids. The CDR3 nucleotides are TGCGCCAGCAGCTCCGGACTAGCGGGAGTTACAGATACGCAGTATTTT. This codes for CASSSGLAGVTDTQYF.

In this sample, this clone turned up a few times. This chain joins TRBV28 and TRBJ1-2; TRBD1 aligns across 7 bases. CDR3 size: 14 residues. V dropped 5 bases and J dropped 7; count of bases not matched to a gene: 10. The germline V gene has CDR1 MDHEN and CDR2 SYDVKM. CDR3 amino acids: CASSKPGGRGGYTF. The CDR3 DNA reads as TGTGCCAGCAGTAAACCAGGGGGAAGAGGTGGCTACACCTTC.

Of note for this clone: This CDR3 is also generated by other DNA sequences in the sample. The CDR3 region has the DNA TGTGCCAGCAGCCAAGAGGACAGGGCGTACTATGGCTACACCTTC. Translation gives CASSQEDRAYYGYTF. The chain employs TRBV4-2 and TRBJ1-2; 8 nucleotides agree with TRBD1. Germline-derived CDR1 and CDR2 are LGHNA and YNFKEQ. After removal of 0 bases from V and 3 bases from J, the junction contained 3 bases not matched to a gene. The CDR3 loop spans 15 amino acids.

This chain joins TRBV19 and TRBJ2-5; 12 positions agree with TRBD2. Germline CDR1 reads LNHDA; CDR2 reads SQIVND (reference sequence). The CDR3 consists of 15 residues. V was clipped by 5 bases and J by 3 bases; unmatched bases: 4. DNA for the CDR3: TGTGCCAGTAGTCCCTGGACTAGCGGGAAAGAGACCCAGTACTTC. It specifies CASSPWTSGKETQYF.

Turning to this clone: Additional DNA sequences in this sample encode the identical CDR3. The V and J genes are TRBV18 and TRBJ2-7; TRBD2 matches at 7 bases. The CDR3 runs 14 residues. V shed 2 bases, J shed 2 bases, and the junction held 3 bases outside the gene matches. Germline V gene data show CDR1 as KGHSH and CDR2 as LQKENI. CDR3 DNA: TGTGCCAGCTCACCAGGGAGGGTGACCTACGAGCAGTACTTC. Translated, it gives CASSPGRVTYEQYF.

The genes are TRBV5-1 and TRBJ2-7; 13 bases align to TRBD2. Germline CDR1 SGHRS, CDR2 YFSETQ. With 0 bases clipped from V and 5 bases from J, the junction kept 2 bases outside the gene matches. There are 15 residues in the CDR3. The CDR3 spells CASSLALAGGDEQYF. DNA for the CDR3: TGCGCCAGCAGCTTGGCACTAGCGGGAGGGGACGAGCAGTACTTC.